Following are 8 T cell receptor beta chains from one sample sequenced in a study of T-cell reconstitution after alpha-beta-depleted transplantation in children. The TCRbeta library was prepared with unique molecular identifiers. TCRdb called the PCR reads again in MiXCR, with one record for every CDR3 protein. This sample has 440,000 or so distinct CDR3 sequences, with roughly 10% found just once. Sequenced here: PBMCs from the stem cell graft donor, sampled from the stem cell graft. The receptors come from a human donor who donated a stem cell graft to a child with acute myeloid leukemia.

This clonotype was counted between two and nine times. This rearrangement joins TRBV20-1 to TRBJ1-1; unclear D gene. Germline loops: CDR1 DFQATT, CDR2 SNEGSKA (reference sequence). Trimming took 6 bases from V and 4 from J, leaving 15 bases between them. The CDR3 has 13 residues. The CDR3 nucleotides read TGCAGTGCGTCGACGAGTGGGGTCACTGAAGCTTTCTTT. It encodes CSASTSGVTEAFF.

This clonotype was seen more than once but under ten times. This sequence joins TRBV10-3 and TRBJ2-5, with 10 nucleotides matching TRBD2. The V gene's germline CDR1 is ENHRY and CDR2 SYGVKD. This CDR3 has 15 amino acids. With 0 bases clipped from V and 4 bases from J, the junction kept 2 bases outside the gene matches. CDR3 protein: CAISESRTSGETQYF. The CDR3 bases are TGTGCCATCAGTGAGTCGCGGACTAGCGGAGAGACCCAGTACTTC.

The table lists this clonotype with many counts. CDR3 sequence: CASRGAGVSYNEQFF. CDR3 sequence (DNA): TGTGCCAGCCGGGGGGCGGGAGTATCCTACAATGAGCAGTTCTTC. The V and J genes are TRBV7-9 and TRBJ2-1; D might be TRBD2 (7 bases). V was shortened by 8 bases and J by 1 base, with 15 bases between the two germline ends. The CDR3 runs 15 residues. Germline assignment: CDR1 SEHNR and CDR2 FQNEAQ (reference sequence).

V gene TRBV13 combines with J gene TRBJ1-1, with 9 bases fitting TRBD1. Germline V gives CDR1 PRHDT, CDR2 FYEKMQ (reference sequence). Trimming took 5 bases from V and 6 from J; bases not matched to a gene: 16. The CDR3 is made up of 17 amino acids. The DNA of the CDR3 is TGTGCCAGCAGCCGACATCAGGCGACAGGGGGTATAGCTGAAGCTTTCTTT. Protein: CASSRHQATGGIAEAFF.

Many counts were recorded for this clonotype. This chain links TRBV5-1 with TRBJ2-1; no definite D call. Germline assignment: CDR1 SGHRS and CDR2 YFSETQ. There are 15 residues in the CDR3. Trimming left V 0 bases short and J 0 bases short, with 7 bases between. The DNA for the CDR3 is TGCGCCAGCAGCTTGGAAGCAAACTCCTACAATGAGCAGTTCTTC. This codes for CASSLEANSYNEQFF.

This chain joins TRBV5-4 and TRBJ2-4, with 9 bases identical to TRBD2. V was pared by 2 bases and J by 3 bases, with 6 bases of the junction left unmatched. Germline V gene data show CDR1 as SGHNT and CDR2 as YYREEE (reference sequence). The CDR3 covers 16 residues. The CDR3 here is CASSLPTSGVKNIQYF. The CDR3 bases are TGTGCCAGCAGCTTACCGACTAGCGGAGTCAAAAACATTCAGTACTTC. Drawing the rest from reference TRBV5-4 and TRBJ2-4, the complete variable domain is ETGVTQSPTHLIKTRGQQVTLRCSSQSGHNTVSWYQQALGQGPQFIFQYYREEENGRGNFPPRFSGLQFPNYSSELNVNALELDDSALYLCASSLPTSGVKNIQYFGAGTRLSVL.

This clonotype was picked up a small number of times. The chain uses TRBV20-1 and TRBJ2-1, with D unclear. Germline lookup yields CDR1 DFQATT and CDR2 SNEGSKA (reference sequence). V gave up 6 bases and J gave up 0 bases, with 12 bases separating them. The CDR3 contains 14 residues. CDR3 bases: TGCAGTGCCCCCCCGGAGAGCTCCTACAATGAGCAGTTCTTC. Translating it yields CSAPPESSYNEQFF.

In this sample, this clonotype turned up many times. The CDR3, as DNA: TGTGCCAGCAGCTTGGAAGGGCGCACAGATACGCAGTATTTT. Its protein product is CASSLEGRTDTQYF. J is TRBJ2-3 and V is TRBV5-5; D unclear. Germline loops: CDR1 SGHKS, CDR2 YYEKEE (reference sequence). V dropped 0 bases and J dropped 1 base, with 6 bases sitting between them. The CDR3 has 14 amino acids.